Listed below are T cell receptor beta chains from one sample, sequenced in a study of vaccination and CD4 T cells after COVID-19. TCRdb itself ran the PCR reads through MiXCR, one entry per CDR3 protein. This table holds about 10,000 distinct CDR3 sequences, 30% found once. The antigens of these receptors remain unknown. This specimen consisted of CD4+ T cells from blood, cultured in vitro, obtained after SARS-CoV-2 vaccination. The source is a human donor who had recovered from COVID-19. Each CDR3 is given with its conserved first and last residue. A D gene is named only where the DNA matches it firmly. Size is stated for part of the rows, as once, few or many counts, or as a class when the clone is expanded.

D: NA; V: TRBV20-1; J: TRBJ2-1; size: NA; CDR3: CSARGEGSRRINERFF; DNA: TGCAGTGCTAGGGGAGAGGGCAGCCGAAGAATAAATGAGCGGTTCTTC
D: NA; V: TRBV19; J: TRBJ2-7; size: NA; CDR3: CASSLRTSDEQYF; DNA: TGTGCCAGTAGTCTCCGGACAAGCGACGAGCAGTACTTC
D: TRBD1; V: TRBV20-1; J: TRBJ1-1; size: NA; CDR3: CSATDRVAEAFF; DNA: TGCAGTGCTACCGACAGGGTGGCTGAAGCTTTCTTT
D: NA; V: TRBV24-1; J: TRBJ1-5; size: NA; CDR3: CATSDRGATRGQPQHF; DNA: TGTGCCACCAGTGATCGTGGGGCTACCCGTGGACAGCCCCAGCATTTT
D: NA; V: TRBV7-2; J: TRBJ2-1; size: NA; CDR3: CASSLSGRRPSNEQFF; DNA: TGTGCCAGCAGCTTGTCGGGAAGACGGCCAAGCAATGAGCAGTTCTTC
D: NA; V: TRBV6-2/TRBV6-3; J: TRBJ2-3; size: NA; CDR3: CASSYSRQSVRGTDTQYF; DNA: TGTGCCAGCAGTTACTCGCGTCAATCGGTGAGGGGCACAGATACGCAGTATTTT
D: NA; V: TRBV29-1; J: TRBJ1-1; size: few; CDR3: CSVDPVNTEAFF; DNA: TGCAGCGTTGACCCGGTGAACACTGAAGCTTTCTTT
D: NA; V: TRBV6-1; J: TRBJ1-6; size: few; CDR3: CASRAIPSSYNSPLHF; DNA: TGTGCCAGCAGGGCTATTCCTAGCTCCTATAATTCACCCCTCCACTTT
D: NA; V: TRBV7-9; J: TRBJ1-1; size: NA; CDR3: CAGGGSTEAFF; DNA: TGTGCTGGGGGGGGTAGCACTGAAGCTTTCTTT
D: TRBD2; V: TRBV6-1; J: TRBJ2-7; size: few; CDR3: CASRQVTSGRAWEQYF; DNA: TGTGCCAGCAGGCAAGTCACTAGCGGGAGGGCCTGGGAGCAGTACTTC
D: NA; V: TRBV6-1; J: TRBJ1-5; size: few; CDR3: CASSEVGALGQPQHF; DNA: TGTGCCAGCAGTGAAGTCGGGGCGCTGGGCCAGCCCCAGCATTTT
D: TRBD2; V: TRBV27; J: TRBJ2-5; size: medium-sized; CDR3: CASSPPGLAGKTQYF; DNA: TGTGCCAGCAGTCCACCGGGACTAGCGGGCAAGACCCAGTACTTC
D: TRBD2; V: TRBV27; J: TRBJ2-1; size: few; CDR3: CASSPLGTTNEQFF; DNA: TGTGCCAGCAGTCCACTCGGGACTACCAATGAGCAGTTCTTC
D: NA; V: TRBV19; J: TRBJ1-2; size: NA; CDR3: CASSPHSWQGRYPSYTF; DNA: TGTGCCAGTAGCCCACATTCTTGGCAGGGGCGCTATCCGAGCTACACCTTC
D: NA; V: TRBV20-1; J: TRBJ2-3; size: NA; CDR3: CSARVGGSTDTQYF; DNA: TGCAGTGCTAGAGTGGGGGGTAGCACAGATACGCAGTATTTT
D: NA; V: TRBV20-1; J: TRBJ1-2; size: few; CDR3: CSARDTNVYGYTF; DNA: TGCAGTGCTAGAGATACGAATGTCTATGGCTACACCTTC
D: TRBD1; V: TRBV4-3; J: TRBJ1-6; size: few; CDR3: CASSQEQGAGSPLHF; DNA: TGCGCCAGCAGCCAAGAACAGGGGGCGGGTTCACCCCTCCACTTT
D: NA; V: TRBV6-2/TRBV6-3; J: TRBJ1-1; size: NA; CDR3: CASSFQGGVTEAFF; DNA: TGTGCCAGCAGTTTCCAGGGAGGCGTCACTGAAGCTTTCTTT
D: NA; V: TRBV4-1; J: TRBJ2-3; size: NA; CDR3: CASSHRSGDTQYF; DNA: TGCGCCAGCAGCCATAGATCGGGAGATACGCAGTATTTT
D: NA; V: TRBV5-1; J: TRBJ2-3; size: NA; CDR3: CASSFAGPSTDTQYF; DNA: TGCGCCAGCAGCTTCGCAGGGCCGAGCACAGATACGCAGTATTTT
D: TRBD2; V: TRBV27; J: TRBJ2-3; size: NA; CDR3: CASRPLLGGGPDTQYF; DNA: TGTGCCAGCAGGCCCCTTTTGGGGGGAGGGCCAGATACGCAGTATTTT
D: NA; V: TRBV19; J: TRBJ1-5; size: NA; CDR3: CASSIKTGYSTQHF; DNA: TGTGCCAGTAGTATAAAAACAGGTTACAGTACCCAGCATTTT
D: TRBD2; V: TRBV14; J: TRBJ2-1; size: NA; CDR3: CASSRGTSGASFRNEQFF; DNA: TGTGCCAGCAGCCGAGGGACTAGCGGGGCCAGCTTCCGTAATGAGCAGTTCTTC
D: NA; V: TRBV6-1; J: TRBJ1-5; size: few; CDR3: CASRGDQPQHF; DNA: TGTGCCAGCAGGGGGGATCAGCCCCAGCATTTT
D: NA; V: TRBV7-2; J: TRBJ1-2; size: once; CDR3: CASSLQSLNYGNTF; DNA: TGTGCCAGCAGCTTACAGAGTCTTAACTATGGCAACACCTTC
D: TRBD1; V: TRBV30; J: TRBJ2-7; size: few; CDR3: CAWSVRRPGQTYEQYF; DNA: TGTGCCTGGAGTGTAAGGAGACCGGGACAGACATACGAGCAGTACTTC
D: NA; V: TRBV28; J: TRBJ2-1; size: few; CDR3: CASREQGALYNEQFF; DNA: TGTGCCAGCAGGGAACAGGGAGCGTTATACAATGAGCAGTTCTTC
D: NA; V: TRBV20-1; J: TRBJ2-5; size: NA; CDR3: CSLRVPQETQYF; DNA: TGCAGTCTAAGGGTCCCTCAAGAGACCCAGTACTTC
D: TRBD2; V: TRBV19; J: TRBJ2-4; size: NA; CDR3: CASSMVGSGRQDIQYF; DNA: TGTGCCAGTAGTATGGTCGGTAGCGGGAGGCAGGACATTCAGTACTTC
D: TRBD1; V: TRBV7-3; J: TRBJ2-5; size: NA; CDR3: CASSPGTGNFETQYF; DNA: TGTGCCAGCAGCCCCGGGACAGGGAATTTCGAGACCCAGTACTTC
D: NA; V: TRBV7-2; J: TRBJ1-2; size: few; CDR3: CASSLTRGDYGYTF; DNA: TGTGCCAGCAGCTTAACCAGGGGAGACTATGGCTACACCTTC
D: NA; V: TRBV24-1; J: TRBJ2-3; size: NA; CDR3: CATARSTDTQYF; DNA: TGTGCCACGGCGCGGAGCACAGATACGCAGTATTTT
D: TRBD2; V: TRBV20-1; J: TRBJ2-7; size: NA; CDR3: CSASGGISYEQYF; DNA: TGCAGTGCTTCGGGAGGCATTTCCTACGAGCAGTACTTC
D: NA; V: TRBV20-1; J: TRBJ1-5; size: NA; CDR3: CSARTGSHNQPQHF; DNA: TGCAGTGCTAGGACCGGCAGCCACAATCAGCCCCAGCATTTT
D: TRBD2; V: TRBV4-1; J: TRBJ2-2; size: NA; CDR3: CASSQGRISGRHTGELFF; DNA: TGCGCCAGCAGCCAAGGCCGAATTAGCGGGAGGCACACCGGGGAGCTGTTTTTT
D: NA; V: TRBV4-3; J: TRBJ2-3; size: NA; CDR3: CASSLNGASDTQYF; DNA: TGCGCCAGCAGCCTCAATGGGGCTAGCGATACGCAGTATTTT
D: TRBD1; V: TRBV6-1; J: TRBJ1-1; size: NA; CDR3: CASSKTGAQMNTEAFF; DNA: TGTGCCAGCAGTAAGACAGGGGCCCAAATGAACACTGAAGCTTTCTTT
D: NA; V: TRBV7-2; J: TRBJ1-1; size: large; CDR3: CASSLRIEDYYKSVAFF; DNA: TGTGCCAGCAGCTTACGGATCGAGGACTACTACAAATCGGTGGCTTTCTTT
D: TRBD2; V: TRBV6-1; J: TRBJ2-5; size: NA; CDR3: CASSPARASGYQETQYF; DNA: TGTGCCAGCAGCCCTGCGCGGGCTAGCGGGTACCAAGAGACCCAGTACTTC
D: NA; V: TRBV7-6; J: TRBJ2-1; size: few; CDR3: CASSLEGVRSYNEQFF; DNA: TGTGCCAGCAGCTTAGAGGGGGTTCGGTCCTACAATGAGCAGTTCTTC
D: NA; V: TRBV20-1; J: TRBJ1-5; size: few; CDR3: CSAKQTGRGDQPQHF; DNA: TGCAGTGCTAAACAGACAGGCCGGGGGGATCAGCCCCAGCATTTT
D: TRBD2; V: TRBV20-1; J: TRBJ2-7; size: few; CDR3: CSARVTGGNYEQYF; DNA: TGCAGTGCCAGAGTGACCGGGGGGAACTACGAGCAGTACTTC
D: TRBD1; V: TRBV11-1; J: TRBJ1-2; size: medium-sized; CDR3: CASSPSGGQGYGYTF; DNA: TGTGCCAGCAGCCCTTCGGGGGGACAGGGCTATGGCTACACCTTC
D: TRBD1; V: TRBV20-1; J: TRBJ1-1; size: few; CDR3: CSARRDRVTFF; DNA: TGCAGTGCTAGACGAGACAGGGTAACTTTCTTT
D: NA; V: TRBV20-1; J: TRBJ2-7; size: few; CDR3: CSARDPGLTYEQYF; DNA: TGCAGTGCTAGAGACCCGGGACTTACCTACGAGCAGTACTTC
D: NA; V: TRBV12-3/TRBV12-4; J: TRBJ1-6; size: NA; CDR3: CASSLRESNSPLHF; DNA: TGTGCCAGCAGTTTACGGGAGTCTAATTCACCCCTCCACTTT
D: NA; V: TRBV7-3; J: TRBJ1-1; size: NA; CDR3: CASSLGLGTEAFF; DNA: TGTGCCAGCAGCTTAGGGTTAGGTACTGAAGCTTTCTTT
D: TRBD2; V: TRBV20-1; J: TRBJ2-7; size: few; CDR3: CSAPRLAGGNYEQYF; DNA: TGCAGTGCGCCACGACTAGCGGGAGGAAACTACGAGCAGTACTTC
D: NA; V: TRBV7-2; J: TRBJ1-6; size: NA; CDR3: CASSFQGSYNSPLHF; DNA: TGTGCCAGCAGCTTCCAGGGATCCTATAATTCACCCCTCCACTTT
D: NA; V: TRBV5-5; J: TRBJ1-1; size: medium-sized; CDR3: CASSLLGNTEAFF; DNA: TGTGCCAGCAGCCTCCTGGGGAACACTGAAGCTTTCTTT
D: NA; V: TRBV4-3; J: TRBJ2-7; size: few; CDR3: CASSPGQNPYEQYF; DNA: TGCGCCAGCAGCCCAGGACAGAACCCCTACGAGCAGTACTTC
D: TRBD2; V: TRBV7-2; J: TRBJ2-1; size: few; CDR3: CASNRKTSGSLNEQFF; DNA: TGTGCCAGCAACCGGAAGACTAGCGGGAGTTTGAATGAGCAGTTCTTC
D: TRBD1; V: TRBV7-2; J: TRBJ2-1; size: medium-sized; CDR3: CASSLVGQYNEQFF; DNA: TGTGCCAGCAGCCTAGTGGGACAGTACAATGAGCAGTTCTTC